This is a list of T cell receptor beta chains from one sample in a study of follicular helper T cells after annual influenza vaccination. The assay was immunoSEQ multiplex PCR, and TCRdb's table has in-frame clones only and misses some. The data contain some 8,300 clones, around 80% of them seen just once; the ten biggest clones take up around 3.1%. This specimen consisted of CXCR5+ CD38- circulating T follicular helper cells from blood, obtained 7 days after influenza vaccination. The source of these receptors is an adult who received the influenza vaccine. CDR3s include the opening cysteine and the closing phenylalanine or tryptophan.

V gene	J gene	CDR3 protein
TRBV29-1	TRBJ2-7	CSVEITYEQYF
TRBV6-6	TRBJ1-2	CASSYERVNYGYTF
TRBV7-2	TRBJ2-7	CASSRDWSYEQYF
TRBV6-5	TRBJ1-2	CASSNRRGRVGYTF
TRBV30	TRBJ1-5	CAWSISQGNNQPQHF
TRBV5-1	TRBJ2-3	CASSYGQISTDTQYF
TRBV7-8	TRBJ2-7	CASSLGSSGGTYEQYF
TRBV18	TRBJ2-4	CASSPPGLNIQYF
TRBV10-3	TRBJ1-1	CAISDNGADTEAFF
TRBV5-1	TRBJ2-1	CASRTGVAGEKQQFF
TRBV5-1	TRBJ2-1	CASSKDPLAGGNSYNEQFF
TRBV28	TRBJ1-3	CASSRTGPLGNTIYF
TRBV4-2	TRBJ1-5	CASSQSPNNQPQHF
TRBV28	TRBJ2-1	CASSSSATSRYEQFF
TRBV6-6	TRBJ2-1	CASSSRLAGSYNEQFF
TRBV5-6	TRBJ1-4	CASSLLGSEKLFF
TRBV5-6	TRBJ1-4	CASSLFYEGAVEKLFF